The source of this T cell receptor beta chain is a study of blood T cells in healthy people across ages. Findings of the study overall: There were more naive CD4+ cells and higher diversity in long-lived donors than in aged donors. Among T cells, TCR beta diversity per million cells dropped roughly linearly as age rose.

It was with a sample-barcoded 5' primer and a J-beta primer mix that a second PCR of about 6 to 11 cycles was run. TCRdb called the 5' RACE reads again in MiXCR, with one record for every CDR3 protein. The sample lists roughly 700,000 distinct CDR3 sequences, about 25% seen once, with 9% to 9.5% in the top ten. After removal of 6 bases from V and 2 bases from J, the junction contained 12 bases not matched to a gene. The CDR3 sequence is 17 residues long. The donors, aged 6 to 90, were healthy Caucasians from Russia. The table lists this clonotype with a few counts. Its antigen remains unidentified. The data also belong to a second study, concerning T cells of mothers and their children.

The receptor comes from a boy younger than 18 in good health. What was sequenced was blood. The chain joins TRBV12-3 or TRBV12-4 to TRBJ2-4; TRBD2 aligns across 8 bases. The CDR3 bases are TGTGCCAGCAGCCCCGGGACTAGTTCGGTAACCAAAAACATTCAGTACTTC. The encoded protein is CASSPGTSSVTKNIQYF.